This entry concerns a single T cell receptor beta chain. The CDR3 sequence is 13 residues long. Germline loops: CDR1 MDHEN, CDR2 SYDVKM. Trimming took 3 bases from V and 2 from J, leaving 8 bases between them. The entry originates in a study of shared clonotypes between healthy human individuals. The method was immunoSEQ multiplex PCR; TCRdb's version includes in-frame clones alone and lacks a portion of them. The sample lists 1,100,000 or so clones; approximately 80% were seen once. V gene TRBV28 combines with J gene TRBJ2-7; D gene uncertain. The receptor comes from a man between 18 and 35 years old in good health. Some clones in this sample may be carry-over from other donors' samples. Sequenced input: memory CD4+ T cells from PBMCs. Subset denoted: CD45RA-negative fraction. The CDR3 DNA follows: TGTGCCAGCAGTTTTTTTGGGCCCTACGAGCAGTACTTC. The encoded protein is CASSFFGPYEQYF.